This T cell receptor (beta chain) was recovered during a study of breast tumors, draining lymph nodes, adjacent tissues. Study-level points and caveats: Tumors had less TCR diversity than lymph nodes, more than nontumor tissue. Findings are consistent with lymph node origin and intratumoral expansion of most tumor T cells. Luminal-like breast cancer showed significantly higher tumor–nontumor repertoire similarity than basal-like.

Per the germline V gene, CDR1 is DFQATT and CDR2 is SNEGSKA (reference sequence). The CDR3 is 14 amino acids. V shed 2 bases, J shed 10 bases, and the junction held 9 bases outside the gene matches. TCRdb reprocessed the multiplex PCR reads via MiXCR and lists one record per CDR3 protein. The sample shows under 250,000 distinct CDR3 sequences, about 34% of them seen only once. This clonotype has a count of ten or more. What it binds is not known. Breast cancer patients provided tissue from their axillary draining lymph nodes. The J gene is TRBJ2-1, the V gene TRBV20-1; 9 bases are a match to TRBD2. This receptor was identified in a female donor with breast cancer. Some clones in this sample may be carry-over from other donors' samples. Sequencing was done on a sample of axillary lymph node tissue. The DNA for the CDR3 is TGCAGTGCTAGATTGGCGGGAGGGTTTGGGGAGCAGTTCTTC. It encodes CSARLAGGFGEQFF.